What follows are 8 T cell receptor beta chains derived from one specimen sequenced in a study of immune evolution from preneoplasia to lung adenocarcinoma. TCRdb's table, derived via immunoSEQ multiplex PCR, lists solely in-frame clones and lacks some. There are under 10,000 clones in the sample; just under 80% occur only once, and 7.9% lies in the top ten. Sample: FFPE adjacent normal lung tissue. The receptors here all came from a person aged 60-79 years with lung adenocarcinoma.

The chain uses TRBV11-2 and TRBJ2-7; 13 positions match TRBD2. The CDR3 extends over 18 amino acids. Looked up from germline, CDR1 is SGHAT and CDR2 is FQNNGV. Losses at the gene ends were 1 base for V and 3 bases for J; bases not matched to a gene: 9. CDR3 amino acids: CASSLALGLAGDFYEQYF. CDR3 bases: TGTGCCAGCAGCTTAGCCCTTGGACTAGCGGGGGACTTCTACGAGCAGTACTTC.

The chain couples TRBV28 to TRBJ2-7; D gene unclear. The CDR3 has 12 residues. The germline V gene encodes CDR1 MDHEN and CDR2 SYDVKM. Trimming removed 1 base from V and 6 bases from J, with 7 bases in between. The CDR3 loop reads CASSLYLGEQYF. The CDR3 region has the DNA TGTGCCAGCAGTTTATACCTAGGCGAGCAGTACTTC.

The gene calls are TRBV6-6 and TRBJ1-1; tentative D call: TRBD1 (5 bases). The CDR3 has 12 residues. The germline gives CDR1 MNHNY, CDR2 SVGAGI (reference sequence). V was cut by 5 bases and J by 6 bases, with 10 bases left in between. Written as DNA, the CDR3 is TGTGCCAGCAGTCAAGGGGAGGCTGAAGCTTTCTTT. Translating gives CASSQGEAEAFF.

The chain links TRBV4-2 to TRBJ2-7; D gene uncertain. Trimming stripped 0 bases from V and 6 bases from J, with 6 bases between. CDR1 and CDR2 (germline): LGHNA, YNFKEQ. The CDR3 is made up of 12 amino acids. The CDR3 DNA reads TGTGCCAGCAGCCAAGATTTATTCGAGCAGTACTTC. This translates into CASSQDLFEQYF.

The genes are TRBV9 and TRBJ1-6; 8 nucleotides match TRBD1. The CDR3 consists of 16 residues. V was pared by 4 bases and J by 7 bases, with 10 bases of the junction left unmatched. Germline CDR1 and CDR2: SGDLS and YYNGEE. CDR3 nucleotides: TGTGCCAGCAGCCTTAAACCGGGACAGGCCAATTCACCCCTCCACTTT. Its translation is CASSLKPGQANSPLHF. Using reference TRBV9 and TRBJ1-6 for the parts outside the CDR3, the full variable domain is DSGVTQTPKHLITATGQRVTLRCSPRSGDLSVYWYQQSLDQGLQFLIQYYNGEERAKGNILERFSAQQFPDLHSELNLSSLELGDSALYFCASSLKPGQANSPLHFGNGTRLTVT.

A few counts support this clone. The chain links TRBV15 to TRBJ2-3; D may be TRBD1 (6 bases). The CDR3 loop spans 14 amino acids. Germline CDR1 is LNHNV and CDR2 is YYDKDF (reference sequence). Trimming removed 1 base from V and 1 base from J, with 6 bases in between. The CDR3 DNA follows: TGTGCCACCAGCAGAGGACAGGGCACAGATACGCAGTATTTT. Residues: CATSRGQGTDTQYF. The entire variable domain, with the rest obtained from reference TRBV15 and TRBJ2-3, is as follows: DAMVIQNPRYQVTQFGKPVTLSCSQTLNHNVMYWYQQKSSQAPKLLFHYYDKDFNNEADTPDNFQSRRPNTSFCFLDIRSPGLGDTAMYLCATSRGQGTDTQYFGPGTRLTVL.

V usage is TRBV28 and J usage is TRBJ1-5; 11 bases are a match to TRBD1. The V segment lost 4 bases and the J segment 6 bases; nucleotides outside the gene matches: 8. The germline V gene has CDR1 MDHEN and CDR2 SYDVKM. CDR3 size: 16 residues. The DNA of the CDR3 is TGTGCCAGCAGTTCATTGGACAGGGGGCAGGTTCAGCCCCAGCATTTT. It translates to CASSSLDRGQVQPQHF.

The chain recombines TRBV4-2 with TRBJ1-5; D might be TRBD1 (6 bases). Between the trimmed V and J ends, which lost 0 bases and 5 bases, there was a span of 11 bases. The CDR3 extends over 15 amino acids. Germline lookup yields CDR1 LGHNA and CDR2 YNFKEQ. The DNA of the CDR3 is TGTGCCAGCAGCCAAGATGAGGGGGAACATCAGCCCCAGCATTTT. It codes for CASSQDEGEHQPQHF.